Listed below are T cell receptor beta chains from one sample, sequenced in a study of technical replicates of blood from a handful of donors. TCRdb keeps only in-frame clones here, not all; method: immunoSEQ multiplex PCR. The sample holds tens of thousands of clones, about 94% seen once. Sequencing input: T cells isolated from PBMCs. All receptors derive from a human donor in good health. Each CDR3 is given with its conserved first and last residue. A D gene is named only where the DNA matches it firmly. Clone size is stated in some rows and not others, as once, few, many or a class when expanded.

clone size	V gene	D gene	J gene	CDR3 DNA	CDR3 protein
.	TRBV5-1	.	TRBJ1-1	TGCGCCAGCAGCTTAAGACAGGACGCTGAAGCTTTCTTT	CASSLRQDAEAFF
.	TRBV5-1	TRBD1	TRBJ1-1	TGCGCCAGCAGCTTGTCCGGGGGACAGTACACTGAAGCTTTCTTT	CASSLSGGQYTEAFF
.	TRBV5-6	TRBD1	TRBJ1-2	TGTGCCAGCAGCTCTACCGGGACAGGGTATGGCTACACCTTC	CASSSTGTGYGYTF
.	TRBV4-1	TRBD2	TRBJ2-5	TGCGCCAGCAGCCAGGGGACTAGCGGGGGGTTTGGAGAGACCCAGTACTTC	CASSQGTSGGFGETQYF
.	TRBV13	TRBD1	TRBJ2-1	TGTGCCAGCAAGAGGGGGCTAGTATACAATGAGCAGTTCTTC	CASKRGLVYNEQFF
.	TRBV5-1	TRBD1	TRBJ2-2	TGCGCCAGCAGGCTCCCCGGGACAGGGACCGGGGAGCTGTTTTTT	CASRLPGTGTGELFF
.	TRBV6-5	.	TRBJ2-5	TGTGCCAGCAGTTACCAGGGAGGCCAAGAGACCCAGTACTTC	CASSYQGGQETQYF
.	TRBV9	.	TRBJ1-1	TGTGCCAGCAGCGTCATTGGGCAGGGCACCTTCAACACTGAAGCTTTCTTT	CASSVIGQGTFNTEAFF
once	TRBV18	.	TRBJ2-1	TGTGCCAGCTCACCGGGACTCGTGAACAATGAGCAGTTCTTC	CASSPGLVNNEQFF
.	TRBV7-9	.	TRBJ1-2	TGTGCCAGCAAATGGCCTGGGCCAGACTATGGCTACACCTTC	CASKWPGPDYGYTF
.	TRBV29-1	.	TRBJ1-4	TGCAGCGTTGAGCCGGGGAAGGGAGAAAAACTGTTTTTT	CSVEPGKGEKLFF
.	TRBV5-1	TRBD1	TRBJ2-7	TGCGCCAGCAGCTTCTTACAGGGGCCCCCCTACGAGCAGTACTTC	CASSFLQGPPYEQYF
.	TRBV13	TRBD2	TRBJ2-7	TGTGCCAGCAACCGAGCGGGAGGTTTCTACGAGCAGTACTTC	CASNRAGGFYEQYF
.	TRBV27	.	TRBJ1-5	TGTGCCAGCAGTTTATCGGGGGGGCAAGTTGGCAATCAGCCCCAGCATTTT	CASSLSGGQVGNQPQHF
.	TRBV29-1	.	TRBJ2-7	TGCAGCGTTGAAGATGAAGAGCACTCCTACGAGCAGTACTTC	CSVEDEEHSYEQYF
.	TRBV5-6	TRBD1	TRBJ1-2	TGTGCCAGCAGCTTGGACAGGGGCCTTGGCTACACCTTC	CASSLDRGLGYTF
.	TRBV9	.	TRBJ2-7	TGTGCCAGCAGCGTAGGAGCGGGCGCGGACTACGAGCAGTACTTC	CASSVGAGADYEQYF
.	TRBV5-1	.	TRBJ2-3	TGCGCCAGCGGCATGTGGGGCGTAAGGGATACAGATACGCAGTATTTT	CASGMWGVRDTDTQYF
.	TRBV11-2	.	TRBJ2-1	TGTGCCAGCAGCCCTCAGAACAGCAATGAGCAGTTCTTC	CASSPQNSNEQFF
.	TRBV12-5	TRBD1	TRBJ2-3	TGTGCTAGTGGCCAGACAGGGGTGGTAGATACGCAGTATTTT	CASGQTGVVDTQYF
.	TRBV2	.	TRBJ1-6	TGTGCCAGCCATGTCTCGGATAATTCACCCCTCCACTTT	CASHVSDNSPLHF
.	TRBV14	.	TRBJ2-2	TGTGCCAGCAGCCAAATCGTCGGCGGGGAGCTGTTTTTT	CASSQIVGGELFF
.	TRBV10-3	TRBD2	TRBJ2-1	TGTGCCATCAGGACTAGCGGGACGGGAACCTACAATGAGCAGTTCTTC	CAIRTSGTGTYNEQFF
few	TRBV6-6	TRBD1	TRBJ1-5	TGTGCCAGCAGTTACCCCGACAGGGGCAACAATCAGCCCCAGCATTTT	CASSYPDRGNNQPQHF
.	TRBV6-1	TRBD1	TRBJ2-5	TGTGCCAGCAGTGAAGGGGGGACAGGGTATGCGAAGACCCAGTACTTC	CASSEGGTGYAKTQYF